The clone carrying this T cell receptor beta chain has only a few counts. Its antigen is unidentified. TCRdb itself ran the RT-PCR reads through MiXCR, one entry per CDR3 protein. The repertoire consists of 150,000 to 200,000 distinct CDR3 sequences, with about 10% occurring once and the leading ten covering around 35%. The data stem from a study of response to subunit inactivated influenza vaccine. Germline values: CDR1 LGHDT, CDR2 YNNKEL (reference sequence). V gave up 4 bases and J gave up 3 bases; unmatched junction bases: 3. The CDR3 has 14 amino acids. The study's findings and limits: A suggestion made by the authors is that each seasonal influenza vaccination recruits few new T cells.

Sequenced here: CD8+ T cells sorted from PBMCs, sampled less than 25 months after vaccination. This TCR came from a man between 45 and 75 years old who received an inactivated influenza vaccine. V and J are TRBV3-1 and TRBJ2-7, with 10 bases matching TRBD2. The CDR3 reads CASSPGLADYEQYF. The CDR3 nucleotides read TGTGCCAGCAGCCCAGGACTAGCGGACTACGAGCAGTACTTC.